This T cell receptor (beta chain) was sequenced in a study of response to subunit inactivated influenza vaccine. Findings and caveats of the study: The authors proposed limited new T cell recruitment per seasonal influenza vaccination.

Using its own MiXCR run on the RT-PCR reads, TCRdb lists one record per CDR3 protein. This sample has about 520,000 distinct CDR3 sequences, with approximately 7.3% found just once. About this clonotype itself: Its antigen remains unidentified.

The material sequenced was PBMCs from blood, taken less than 25 months after vaccination. This receptor was identified in a man aged 45 to 70 who received an inactivated influenza vaccine.

The CDR3 protein is CASKGDSYEQYF. In nucleotides, the CDR3 is TGTGCCAGCAAGGGGGATTCCTACGAGCAGTACTTC. The chain carries TRBV11-2 and TRBJ2-7, with a tentative D call TRBD1 (6 bases). Germline values: CDR1 SGHAT, CDR2 FQNNGV. V was pared by 7 bases and J by 1 base, with 8 bases between. The CDR3 contains 12 residues. The full variable domain, rest sourced from reference TRBV11-2 and TRBJ2-7, is EAGVAQSPRYKIIEKRQSVAFWCNPISGHATLYWYQQILGQGPKLLIQFQNNGVVDDSQLPKDRFSAERLKGVDSTLKIQPAKLEDSAVYLCASKGDSYEQYFGPGTRLTVT.